Following are 16 T cell receptor beta chains from one sample sequenced in a study of blood T cell repertoires in COVID-19. Profiling relied on immunoSEQ multiplex PCR, and the TCRdb table lists in-frame clones only, not all of them. The top ten clones hold just under 3% of a sample with some 350,000 clones, roughly 87% of them seen once. The sample was PBMCs or T cells enriched from blood (not recorded which). All receptors come from a woman younger than 45 who had recovered from COVID-19.

Note on this clone: At one end, the junction sequence differs from germline, possibly due to a read error. In DNA form, the CDR3 reads TGTGCTAGCAGCTCCGGGCCGGGACATACAGATACGCAGTATTTT. Amino acids: CASSSGPGHTDTQYF. The rearrangement joins TRBV7-7 to TRBJ2-3, with D perhaps TRBD1 (6 bases). The CDR3 spans 15 residues. Germline V gives CDR1 SSHAT, CDR2 FNYEAQ (reference sequence).

The V and J genes are TRBV29-1 and TRBJ2-7, with 9 bases matching TRBD1. Germline CDR1 and CDR2: SQVTM and ANQGSEA. This CDR3 spans 12 amino acids. J was trimmed by 4 bases and V by 4 bases; bases with no gene match: 2. This CDR3 is CSVGDREYEQYF. As DNA, the CDR3 is TGCAGCGTTGGGGACAGGGAGTACGAGCAGTACTTC.

The chain carries TRBV5-1 and TRBJ2-3; 16 bases agree with TRBD2. CDR3 size: 18 residues. The V gene's germline CDR1 is SGHRS and CDR2 YFSETQ. With 4 bases clipped from V and 0 bases from J, the junction kept 5 bases outside the gene matches. The DNA for the CDR3 is TGCGCCAGCAGCCCAGGGACTAGCGGGAGGGCAAGCACAGATACGCAGTATTTT. Its translation is CASSPGTSGRASTDTQYF.

V gene TRBV19 combines with J gene TRBJ1-5; D might be TRBD1 (6 bases). This CDR3 has 17 amino acids. The V end was cut by 6 bases, the J end by 2 bases, with 20 bases between. The germline V gene encodes CDR1 LNHDA and CDR2 SQIVND (reference sequence). The DNA of the CDR3 is TGTGCCAGTAGCCGCCGACAGGATCTGTATGGCAATCAGCCCCAGCATTTT. It is translated as CASSRRQDLYGNQPQHF.

The rearrangement uses TRBV3-1 (or the pseudogene TRBV3-2) and TRBJ2-1; TRBD2 matches at 11 bases. This CDR3 is 17 amino acids long. V dropped 1 base and J dropped 5; count of bases not matched to a gene: 7. Per germline, CDR1 LGHDT and CDR2 YNNKEL (reference sequence). The CDR3 DNA is TGTGCCAGCAGCCAAGTTACTAGCGGGAGTACAAACAATGAGCAGTTCTTC. This codes for CASSQVTSGSTNNEQFF.

This chain links TRBV2 with TRBJ1-2, with 9 nucleotides matching TRBD1. V shed 6 bases, J shed 7 bases, and the junction held 15 bases outside the gene matches. The CDR3 totals 16 residues. The germline gives CDR1 SNHLY, CDR2 FYNNEI. The CDR3 is CASSRPTLGTGIGYTF. The CDR3 DNA sequence: TGTGCCAGCAGCAGGCCGACCCTAGGGACAGGGATTGGCTACACCTTC.

The gene calls are TRBV6-5 and TRBJ2-7; 11 bases are a match to TRBD1. V was clipped by 0 bases and J by 5 bases; unmatched bases: 0. This CDR3 contains 14 residues. The germline gives CDR1 MNHEY, CDR2 SVGAGI. CDR3 DNA sequence: TGTGCCAGCAGTTACTCGGGACAGGGGGACGAGCAGTACTTC. Protein product: CASSYSGQGDEQYF.

On this clone: This same CDR3 is encoded by further DNA sequences in the sample. The gene calls are TRBV3-1 (or the pseudogene TRBV3-2) and TRBJ2-7, with D perhaps matching TRBD2 (6 bases). Germline V gives CDR1 LGHDT, CDR2 YNNKEL (reference sequence). The ends were cut back, 0 bases at V and 6 bases at J, with 9 bases in the middle. The CDR3 length is 13 residues. In DNA form, the CDR3 reads TGTGCCAGCAGCCAAGATCGGGGAGGCGAGCAGTACTTC. Encoded protein: CASSQDRGGEQYF.

This chain joins TRBV10-2 and TRBJ2-2; 11 bases line up with TRBD2. The germline V gene has CDR1 WSHSY and CDR2 SAAADI. Losses at the gene ends were 3 bases for V and 5 bases for J; bases not matched to a gene: 8. This CDR3 is 17 amino acids long. The CDR3: CASSDWLAGGRTGELFF. CDR3 nucleotide sequence: TGCGCCAGCAGTGATTGGCTAGCGGGAGGAAGGACCGGGGAGCTGTTTTTT.

This chain connects TRBV11-2 to TRBJ1-2; D unclear. Germline lookup yields CDR1 SGHAT and CDR2 FQNNGV. V lost 6 bases to trimming and J lost 4 bases, with 18 bases between them. The CDR3 runs 15 residues. The CDR3 reads CASSSVVAPGYGYTF. CDR3 bases: TGTGCCAGCAGTTCCGTCGTGGCCCCGGGCTATGGCTACACCTTC.

The gene calls are TRBV14 and TRBJ2-7; D remains unclear. CDR3 length equals 15 residues. Germline V gene data show CDR1 as SGHDN and CDR2 as FVKESK. V lost 2 bases, J lost 2 bases, and 13 bases lay in between. The CDR3 is CASSQSPAVAYEQYF. CDR3 DNA: TGTGCCAGCAGCCAATCCCCCGCGGTAGCCTACGAGCAGTACTTC.

The chain recombines TRBV7-2 with TRBJ2-6; tentative D call: TRBD1 (5 bases). Germline CDR1 SGHTA, CDR2 FQGNSA. The V end lost 5 bases, the J end lost 4 bases, and 15 bases lay between the germline ends. CDR3 length: 16 residues. The CDR3 is CASSKGLGPGANVLTF. The CDR3 region has the DNA TGTGCCAGCAGCAAGGGGTTGGGGCCCGGGGCCAACGTCCTGACTTTC.

A remark on this clone: Compared with germline, one end of the junction differs, possibly owing to a read error. V is TRBV28 and J is TRBJ1-5; 7 bases match TRBD1. The CDR3 spans 13 residues. Germline V gene lookup returns CDR1 MDHEN and CDR2 SYDVKM. The CDR3 spells CASSSPDRAGVRF. CDR3 coding DNA: TGTGCCAGCAGTTCCCCCGACAGGGCCGGCGTGAGGTTT. Complete variable domain (other parts from reference TRBV28 and TRBJ1-5): DVKVTQSSRYLVKRTGEKVFLECVQDMDHENMFWYRQDPGLGLRLIYFSYDVKMKEKGDIPEGYSVSREKKERFSLILESASTNQTSMYLCASSSPDRAGVRFGDGTRLSIL.

This rearrangement joins TRBV5-4 to TRBJ2-7; 7 bases line up with TRBD1. The CDR3 is 14 residues long. Germline V CDR1 and CDR2: SGHNT, YYREEE (reference sequence). V shed 2 bases, J shed 2 bases, and the junction held 4 bases outside the gene matches. CDR3 sequence reads: CASSLGTDTYEQYF. In nucleotides, the CDR3 is TGTGCCAGCAGCTTAGGGACAGATACCTACGAGCAGTACTTC.

The J gene is TRBJ2-1, the V gene TRBV3-1 (or the pseudogene TRBV3-2); weak D call: TRBD1 (6 bases). Germline V CDR1 and CDR2: LGHDT, YNNKEL (reference sequence). CDR3 size: 18 residues. Trimming took off 5 bases at V and 0 bases at J, with 20 bases between the two ends. This CDR3 is CASSDDFLTGSSYNEQFF. Here the CDR3 DNA reads TGTGCCAGCAGCGACGACTTCTTAACAGGGAGCTCCTACAATGAGCAGTTCTTC.

The chain links TRBV5-1 to TRBJ2-7; maybe TRBD1 (6 bases). CDR1 and CDR2 from the germline V gene are SGHRS and YFSETQ. V was pared by 0 bases and J by 4 bases, with 14 bases between. This CDR3 is built from 15 residues. Here the CDR3 DNA reads TGCGCCAGCAGCTTGGAAGCAGGGGATATGTACGAGCAGTACTTC. Protein sequence: CASSLEAGDMYEQYF.